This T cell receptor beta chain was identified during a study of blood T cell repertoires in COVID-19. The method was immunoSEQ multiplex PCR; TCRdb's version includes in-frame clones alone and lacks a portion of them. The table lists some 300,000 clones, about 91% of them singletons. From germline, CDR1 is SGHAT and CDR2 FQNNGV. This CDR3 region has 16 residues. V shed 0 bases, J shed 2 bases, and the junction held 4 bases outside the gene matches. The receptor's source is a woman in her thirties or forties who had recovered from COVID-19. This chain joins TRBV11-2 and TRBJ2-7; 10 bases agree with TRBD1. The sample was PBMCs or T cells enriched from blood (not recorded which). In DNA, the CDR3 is TGTGCCAGCAGCTTAGAGCTAGGGACAGGGGCCTACGAGCAGTACTTC. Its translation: CASSLELGTGAYEQYF.